The rows below give T cell receptor beta chains drawn from one sample of a study of T cells in Graves' hyperthyroidism and ophthalmopathy. TCRdb analysed the multiplex PCR reads with MiXCR anew, one entry per CDR3 protein. The repertoire has some 350,000 distinct CDR3 sequences, about 18% of them found once; the top ten carry 3.7%. Sequencing used blood. These receptors were obtained from a woman between 18 and 29 years old with Graves' hyperthyroidism. CDR3s include the opening cysteine and the closing phenylalanine or tryptophan. The order of the fields is CDR3 protein, V gene, J gene.

CDR3aa: CASSLRGSQGGISYEQYF; v_gene: TRBV11-2; j_gene: TRBJ2-7
CDR3aa: CASSPTGEVGGYTF; v_gene: TRBV12-3/TRBV12-4; j_gene: TRBJ1-2
CDR3aa: CASSPSRQGQPQHF; v_gene: TRBV7-2; j_gene: TRBJ1-5
CDR3aa: CASSPWDRGHLEQYF; v_gene: TRBV7-2; j_gene: TRBJ2-7
CDR3aa: CAWSATGTGPGCTF; v_gene: TRBV30; j_gene: TRBJ1-2
CDR3aa: CASSLFGTGDGYTF; v_gene: TRBV5-1; j_gene: TRBJ1-2
CDR3aa: CSVEAVAANTEAFF; v_gene: TRBV29-1; j_gene: TRBJ1-1
CDR3aa: CASSFGQAVSGANVLTF; v_gene: TRBV28; j_gene: TRBJ2-6
CDR3aa: CASSAGTGLGTEAFF; v_gene: TRBV6-1; j_gene: TRBJ1-1
CDR3aa: CATSDSRDRVWETQYF; v_gene: TRBV24-1; j_gene: TRBJ2-5
CDR3aa: CASSLPLREQYF; v_gene: TRBV3-1; j_gene: TRBJ2-7
CDR3aa: CASSLYAEAFF; v_gene: TRBV11-2; j_gene: TRBJ1-1
CDR3aa: CASSQESGGALETQYF; v_gene: TRBV4-1; j_gene: TRBJ2-5
CDR3aa: CASSRPGNEAFF; v_gene: TRBV25-1; j_gene: TRBJ1-1
CDR3aa: CSAKGAAIRTYGYTF; v_gene: TRBV20-1; j_gene: TRBJ1-2
CDR3aa: CASSLDPYRGINYGYTF; v_gene: TRBV11-1; j_gene: TRBJ1-2
CDR3aa: CASSVTGEVHGYTF; v_gene: TRBV12-3/TRBV12-4; j_gene: TRBJ1-2
CDR3aa: CASSQVGNSNQPQHF; v_gene: TRBV4-1; j_gene: TRBJ1-5
CDR3aa: CASSQGDSHYEQYF; v_gene: TRBV3-1; j_gene: TRBJ2-7
CDR3aa: CSARDNDRAGNTIYF; v_gene: TRBV20-1; j_gene: TRBJ1-3
CDR3aa: CASSVAEAGYGYTF; v_gene: TRBV9; j_gene: TRBJ1-2
CDR3aa: CSVKGNGNTIYF; v_gene: TRBV29-1; j_gene: TRBJ1-3
CDR3aa: CASVEGQIAGETQYF; v_gene: TRBV7-2; j_gene: TRBJ2-5
CDR3aa: CASRYRGVGANVLTF; v_gene: TRBV2; j_gene: TRBJ2-6
CDR3aa: CSVESVAGMNEQYF; v_gene: TRBV29-1; j_gene: TRBJ2-7
CDR3aa: CSASDIDSNQPQHF; v_gene: TRBV20-1; j_gene: TRBJ1-5
CDR3aa: CASSLVGLAVQETQYF; v_gene: TRBV13; j_gene: TRBJ2-5
CDR3aa: CATSRDPGISSGNTIYF; v_gene: TRBV15; j_gene: TRBJ1-3
CDR3aa: CASSDLGVIEQYF; v_gene: TRBV11-2; j_gene: TRBJ2-7
CDR3aa: CASSGDDRATEAFF; v_gene: TRBV9; j_gene: TRBJ1-1
CDR3aa: CAWASGALHEQYF; v_gene: TRBV30; j_gene: TRBJ2-7
CDR3aa: CASSPTGVDYEQYF; v_gene: TRBV5-6; j_gene: TRBJ2-7